The rows below give T cell receptor beta chains drawn from one sample of a study of T cell responses to AZD1222 COVID-19 vaccine. Sequenced by immunoSEQ multiplex PCR; TCRdb stores in-frame clones only, minus some. The sample shows about 150,000 clones, about 93% of them seen only once. The sequencing used peripheral blood, collected 28 days after the second AZD1222 dose. Receptors were obtained from an adult who received the AZD1222 COVID-19 vaccine. CDR3s include the opening cysteine and the closing phenylalanine or tryptophan. A D gene is named only where the DNA matches it firmly. Part of the rows lack a size; the others show once, few, many or a class for expanded clones.

J: TRBJ1-2
D: -
V: TRBV6-1
size: -
DNA: TGTGCCAGCAGTGAAGGAGGGAACTATGGCTACACCTTC
CDR3: CASSEGGNYGYTF

J: TRBJ2-3
D: -
V: TRBV7-9
size: -
DNA: TGTGCCAGCAGCTTATCGACCCTCGAGCAGTATTTT
CDR3: CASSLSTLEQYF

J: TRBJ2-4
D: -
V: TRBV6-2/TRBV6-3
size: -
DNA: TGTGCCAGCAGTTACGGCCGGAACATTCAGTACTTC
CDR3: CASSYGRNIQYF

J: TRBJ1-1
D: -
V: TRBV9
size: -
DNA: TGTGCCAGCAGCGCACGGACGGGGGCGGGGAAAGCTTTCTTT
CDR3: CASSARTGAGKAFF

J: TRBJ1-6
D: -
V: TRBV30
size: -
DNA: TGTGCCTGGAAGGGACTTGGTCATTCACCCCTCCACTTT
CDR3: CAWKGLGHSPLHF

J: TRBJ1-2
D: -
V: TRBV18
size: -
DNA: TGTGCCAGCTCACCACTGACAGGCACCCAAACTAACTATGGCTACACCTTC
CDR3: CASSPLTGTQTNYGYTF

J: TRBJ1-2
D: -
V: TRBV7-2
size: -
DNA: TGTGCCAGCAGCCCCGAAACCCCCGGATATGGCCTTCACACCTTC
CDR3: CASSPETPGYGLHTF

J: TRBJ1-4
D: -
V: TRBV18
size: -
DNA: TGTGCCAGCTCACCCGACCGAGCAACTAATGAAAAACTGTTTTTT
CDR3: CASSPDRATNEKLFF

J: TRBJ2-4
D: TRBD1
V: TRBV23-1
size: -
DNA: TGCGCCCCCGGGACAGAGCTAGCCAAAAACATTCAGTACTTC
CDR3: CAPGTELAKNIQYF

J: TRBJ1-2
D: -
V: TRBV29-1
size: -
DNA: TGCAGCGTTGAGTCTAGGGCGGCCTATGGCTACACCTTC
CDR3: CSVESRAAYGYTF

J: TRBJ2-7
D: -
V: TRBV5-3
size: -
DNA: TGTGCCAGAAGCTCGACGGGCCGCGAGCAGTACTTC
CDR3: CARSSTGREQYF

J: TRBJ1-6
D: -
V: TRBV4-1
size: -
DNA: TGCGCCAGCAGCCCGCGCAGCCCCACAGCGAGCTCCTATAATTCACCCCTCCACTTT
CDR3: CASSPRSPTASSYNSPLHF

J: TRBJ1-4
D: -
V: TRBV4-3
size: -
DNA: TGCGCCAGCAGCCAAGATGCGTCGGGTTTTGAAAAACTGTTTTTT
CDR3: CASSQDASGFEKLFF

J: TRBJ2-2
D: TRBD1
V: TRBV13
size: -
DNA: TGTGCCAGCAGCCCACTAGGGGACAGGAGAACCGGGGAGCTGTTTTTT
CDR3: CASSPLGDRRTGELFF

J: TRBJ1-2
D: -
V: TRBV6-5
size: -
DNA: TGTGCCAGCAGTTACTCGGCTGGCTATGGCTACACCTTC
CDR3: CASSYSAGYGYTF

J: TRBJ1-1
D: -
V: TRBV24-1
size: once
DNA: TGTGCCACCAGTGATACCCCGAACACTGAAGCTTTCTTT
CDR3: CATSDTPNTEAFF

J: TRBJ2-2
D: -
V: TRBV6-5
size: -
DNA: TGTGCCAGCAGTTACTGGTCCGGGGAGCTGTTTTTT
CDR3: CASSYWSGELFF

J: TRBJ2-1
D: -
V: TRBV19
size: -
DNA: TGTGCCAGTAGCTACTCCACCGGGCCGGCCTACAATGAGCAGTTCTTC
CDR3: CASSYSTGPAYNEQFF

J: TRBJ1-2
D: TRBD1
V: TRBV6-5
size: -
DNA: TGTGCCAGCAGTTACCGAGCCGGGACAGCGGGCTATGGCTACACCTTC
CDR3: CASSYRAGTAGYGYTF

J: TRBJ2-3
D: -
V: TRBV3-1/TRBV3-2
size: -
DNA: TGTGCCAGCAGCCAAAACCCGGGCCGCACAGATACGCAGTATTTT
CDR3: CASSQNPGRTDTQYF

J: TRBJ2-1
D: -
V: TRBV7-2
size: -
DNA: TGTGCCAGCAGCTTAGGGCTGGGGAATGAGCAGTTCTTC
CDR3: CASSLGLGNEQFF

J: TRBJ2-7
D: TRBD1
V: TRBV19
size: -
DNA: TGTGCCAGTAGTATAGAAGGGGGCCGCGCCTACGAGCAGTACTTC
CDR3: CASSIEGGRAYEQYF